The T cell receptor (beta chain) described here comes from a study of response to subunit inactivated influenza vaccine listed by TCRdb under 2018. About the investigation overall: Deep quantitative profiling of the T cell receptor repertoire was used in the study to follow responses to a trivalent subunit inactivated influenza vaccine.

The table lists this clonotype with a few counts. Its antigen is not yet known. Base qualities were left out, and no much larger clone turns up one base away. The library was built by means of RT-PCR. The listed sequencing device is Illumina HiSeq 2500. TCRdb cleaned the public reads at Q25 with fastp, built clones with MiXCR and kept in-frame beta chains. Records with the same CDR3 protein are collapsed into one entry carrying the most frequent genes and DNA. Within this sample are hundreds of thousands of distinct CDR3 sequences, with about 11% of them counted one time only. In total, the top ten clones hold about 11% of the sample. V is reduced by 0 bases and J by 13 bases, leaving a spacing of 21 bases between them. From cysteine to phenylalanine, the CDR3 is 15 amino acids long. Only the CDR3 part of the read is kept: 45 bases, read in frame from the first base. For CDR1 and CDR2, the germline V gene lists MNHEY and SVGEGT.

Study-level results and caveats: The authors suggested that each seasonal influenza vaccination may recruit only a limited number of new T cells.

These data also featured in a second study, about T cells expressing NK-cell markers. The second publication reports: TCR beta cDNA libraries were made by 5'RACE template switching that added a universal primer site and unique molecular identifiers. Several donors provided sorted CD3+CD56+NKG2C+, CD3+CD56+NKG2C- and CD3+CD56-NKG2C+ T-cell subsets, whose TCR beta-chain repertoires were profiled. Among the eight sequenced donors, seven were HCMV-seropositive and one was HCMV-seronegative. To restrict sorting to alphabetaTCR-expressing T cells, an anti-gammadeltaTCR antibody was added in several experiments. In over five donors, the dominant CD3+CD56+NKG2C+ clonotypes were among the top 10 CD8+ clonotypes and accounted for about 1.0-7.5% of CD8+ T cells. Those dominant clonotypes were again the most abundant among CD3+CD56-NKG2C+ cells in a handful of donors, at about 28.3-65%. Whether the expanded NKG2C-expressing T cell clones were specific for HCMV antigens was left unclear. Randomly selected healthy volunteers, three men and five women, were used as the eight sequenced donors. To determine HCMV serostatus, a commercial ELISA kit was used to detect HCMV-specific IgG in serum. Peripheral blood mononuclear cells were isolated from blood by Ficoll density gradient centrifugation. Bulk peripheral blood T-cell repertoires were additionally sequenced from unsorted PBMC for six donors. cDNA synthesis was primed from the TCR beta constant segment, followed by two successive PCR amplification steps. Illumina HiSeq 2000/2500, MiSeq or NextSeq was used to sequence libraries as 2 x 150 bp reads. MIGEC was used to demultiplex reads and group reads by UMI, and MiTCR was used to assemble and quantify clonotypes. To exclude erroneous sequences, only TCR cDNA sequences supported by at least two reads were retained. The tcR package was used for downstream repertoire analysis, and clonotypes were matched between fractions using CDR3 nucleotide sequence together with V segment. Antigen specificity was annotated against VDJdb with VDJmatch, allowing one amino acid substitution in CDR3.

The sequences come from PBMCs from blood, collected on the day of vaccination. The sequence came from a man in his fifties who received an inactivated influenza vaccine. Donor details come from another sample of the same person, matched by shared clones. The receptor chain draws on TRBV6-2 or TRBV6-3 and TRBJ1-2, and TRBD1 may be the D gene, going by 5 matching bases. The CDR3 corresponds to CASSYSSLTRGELTF. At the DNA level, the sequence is TGTGCCAGCAGTTACTCGAGCCTCACCCGAGGGGAACTCACCTTC.